These 22 T cell receptor beta chains share one sample of origin, sequenced in a study of T cell responses to AZD1222 COVID-19 vaccine. The method was immunoSEQ multiplex PCR; TCRdb's version includes in-frame clones alone and lacks a portion of them. The sample yields under 200,000 clones, 94% seen once. This sample comprised peripheral blood, obtained on day 0 of AZD1222 vaccination. The receptors shown here come from an adult in good health.

The gene calls are TRBV5-5 and TRBJ1-2, with D possibly TRBD1 on 6 matching bases. V was cut by 4 bases and J by 8 bases, with 15 bases left in between. The CDR3 totals 13 residues. Germline CDR1 is SGHKS and CDR2 is YYEKEE (reference sequence). CDR3 in DNA: TGTGCCAGCAGCCCAACCGTCGGGGGCGGCTACACCTTC. Its translation is CASSPTVGGGYTF.

The rearrangement joins TRBV28 to TRBJ1-5, with D hard to call. In germline, CDR1 is MDHEN, CDR2 SYDVKM. This CDR3 comprises 12 residues. V was pared by 6 bases and J by 4 bases, with 7 bases between. This CDR3 reads CASSDKNQPQHF. CDR3 nucleotide sequence: TGTGCCAGCAGCGACAAAAATCAGCCCCAGCATTTT.

The rearrangement uses TRBV6-1 and TRBJ2-6; maybe TRBD2 (5 bases). V lost 0 bases and J lost 1, with 7 bases in between. The CDR3 totals 16 residues. Germline V gene sequence: CDR1 MNHNS, CDR2 SASEGT. DNA of the CDR3: TGTGCCAGCAGTGAAGCTGCGGGTTCTGGGGCCAACGTCCTGACTTTC. Residues: CASSEAAGSGANVLTF.

The count of this clone is one. V usage is TRBV7-2 and J usage is TRBJ1-2, with 9 bases aligning to TRBD1. This CDR3 has 14 residues. With 4 bases clipped from V and 3 bases from J, the junction kept 3 bases outside the gene matches. In germline, CDR1 is SGHTA, CDR2 FQGNSA. The CDR3 coding sequence is TGTGCCAGCAGCTCGGGACAGGGATACTATGGCTACACCTTC. Its protein is CASSSGQGYYGYTF. The whole variable domain, remainder taken from reference TRBV7-2 and TRBJ1-2, is GAGVSQSPSNKVTEKGKDVELRCDPISGHTALYWYRQSLGQGLEFLIYFQGNSAPDKSGLPSDRFSAERTGGSVSTLTIQRTQQEDSAVYLCASSSGQGYYGYTFGSGTRLTVV.

In its sample, this clone was seen a few times. CDR3 sequence (DNA): TGTGCCAGCAGCATTAGCGGGAGGGCTGGCGAGCAGTACTTC. Translation: CASSISGRAGEQYF. This rearrangement joins TRBV28 to TRBJ2-7; TRBD2 matches 11 bases. Germline-derived CDR1 and CDR2 are MDHEN and SYDVKM. The CDR3 contains 14 residues. Losses at the gene ends were 6 bases for V and 6 bases for J; bases not matched to a gene: 7. The full variable domain, its missing parts supplied by reference TRBV28 and TRBJ2-7, is DVKVTQSSRYLVKRTGEKVFLECVQDMDHENMFWYRQDPGLGLRLIYFSYDVKMKEKGDIPEGYSVSREKKERFSLILESASTNQTSMYLCASSISGRAGEQYFGPGTRLTVT.

The chain recombines TRBV10-3 with TRBJ1-1; TRBD1 agrees at 7 bases. The CDR3 consists of 13 residues. The germline gives CDR1 ENHRY, CDR2 SYGVKD. Trimming cost V 6 bases and J 5 bases; bases outside gene matches: 6. The CDR3 sequence: CAIRRDSWTEAFF. The CDR3 DNA reads as TGTGCCATCAGGAGGGACAGTTGGACTGAAGCTTTCTTT.

This clone has just one count. The rearrangement joins TRBV28 to TRBJ1-2; no definite D call. This CDR3 is built from 16 residues. V gave up 5 bases and J gave up 0 bases, with 16 bases separating them. The germline V gene has CDR1 MDHEN and CDR2 SYDVKM. The CDR3 spells CASSTAQAEANYGYTF. Here the CDR3 DNA reads TGTGCCAGCAGTACCGCCCAGGCGGAAGCTAACTATGGCTACACCTTC.

This chain uses TRBV28 with TRBJ1-5; D is unclear. Germline CDR1 reads MDHEN; CDR2 reads SYDVKM. The CDR3 consists of 13 residues. The V end was cut by 4 bases, the J end by 0 bases, with 4 bases between. As DNA, the CDR3 is TGTGCCAGCAGTTCCTATAGCAATCAGCCCCAGCATTTT. Its protein is CASSSYSNQPQHF.

Only one count was recorded for this clone. The chain combines TRBV3-1 (or the pseudogene TRBV3-2) with TRBJ2-7; TRBD2 matches at 8 bases. Unmatched junction bases numbered 6, after V lost 0 bases and J lost 5 bases. This CDR3 is built from 15 residues. Germline V gene lookup returns CDR1 LGHDT and CDR2 YNNKEL (reference sequence). CDR3 sequence reads: CASSQESGRAHEQYF. The DNA for the CDR3 is TGTGCCAGCAGCCAAGAAAGCGGGAGAGCCCACGAGCAGTACTTC.

The chain carries TRBV3-1 (or the pseudogene TRBV3-2) and TRBJ2-7; D is ambiguous. The length of the CDR3 is 14 residues. CDR1 and CDR2 from the germline V gene are LGHDT and YNNKEL (reference sequence). The germline V and J ends were trimmed by 4 bases and 5 bases, with 15 bases remaining between them. DNA of the CDR3: TGTGCCAGCAGCCTGAATACGAGGCCGGACGAGCAGTACTTC. It specifies CASSLNTRPDEQYF.

The gene calls are TRBV19 and TRBJ1-5; 8 bases are a match to TRBD1. The CDR3 spans 20 residues. The V and J ends lost 6 bases and 0 bases, in that order; junction bases with no gene match: 19. Per the germline V gene, CDR1 is LNHDA and CDR2 is SQIVND (reference sequence). Here the CDR3 reads CASRRQGSPPNSDSNQPQHF. In nucleotides, the CDR3 is TGTGCCAGTAGGAGACAGGGGAGCCCCCCGAACTCAGATAGCAATCAGCCCCAGCATTTT.

This chain joins TRBV29-1 and TRBJ1-1; D is possibly TRBD1 (6 bases). The V end was cut by 6 bases, the J end by 5 bases, with 7 bases between. The CDR3 has 10 residues. From germline, CDR1 is SQVTM and CDR2 ANQGSEA. This CDR3 is CSVRGTEAFF. The CDR3 nucleotides read TGCAGCGTCAGGGGAACTGAAGCTTTCTTT.

J is TRBJ2-7 and V is TRBV19; 11 nucleotides agree with TRBD2. Germline V gives CDR1 LNHDA, CDR2 SQIVND (reference sequence). The CDR3 is 15 residues long. J was trimmed by 7 bases and V by 6 bases; bases with no gene match: 11. The CDR3 DNA reads as TGTGCCAGTAGATCGGGACTAGCGGTTGGGGCGGAGCAGTACTTC. Translating gives CASRSGLAVGAEQYF.

The chain couples TRBV5-8 to TRBJ2-7, with TRBD1 matching 9 bases. V shed 0 bases, J shed 2 bases, and the junction held 6 bases outside the gene matches. CDR1 and CDR2 from the germline V gene are SGHTS and YDEGEE. This CDR3 spans 16 amino acids. The CDR3 nucleotides read TGTGCCAGCAGCTTGGCCCCCCGACAGGGGGCCTACGAGCAGTACTTC. This encodes CASSLAPRQGAYEQYF.

The rearrangement uses TRBV5-1 and TRBJ1-1; D gene unclear. V was clipped by 4 bases and J by 5 bases, with 9 bases between them. This CDR3 spans 12 amino acids. Germline V gene lookup returns CDR1 SGHRS and CDR2 YFSETQ. CDR3 bases: TGCGCCAGCAGCACCGGAGGGACTGAAGCTTTCTTT. Its translation is CASSTGGTEAFF.

The rearrangement uses TRBV29-1 and TRBJ2-1; 7 bases agree with TRBD2. CDR1 and CDR2 (germline): SQVTM, ANQGSEA. The CDR3 loop spans 14 amino acids. Trimming at V came to 4 bases and at J to 6 bases, leaving 9 bases not matched to a gene. CDR3 DNA: TGCAGCGTTGCTGGCTCTAGCGGCGCCAATGAGCAGTTCTTC. Amino acids: CSVAGSSGANEQFF.

The chain uses TRBV27 and TRBJ2-2; D gene ambiguous. V dropped 1 base and J dropped 5 bases, with 8 bases sitting between them. The germline CDR1 and CDR2 sequences are MNHEY and SMNVEV (reference sequence). The CDR3 runs 14 residues. The CDR3, as DNA: TGTGCCAGCAGTTTATTCGGCAGTACCGGGGAGCTGTTTTTT. Amino acids: CASSLFGSTGELFF.

This sequence joins TRBV2 and TRBJ1-2, with a possible D match to TRBD1 (6 bases). CDR1 is SNHLY and CDR2 is FYNNEI in the germline V gene. Trimming removed 4 bases at V and 7 bases at J, with 13 bases between. There are 13 residues in the CDR3. CDR3 DNA: TGTGCCAGCAGTGGTCAGAGGGGGTCTGGCTACACCTTC. Amino acid sequence: CASSGQRGSGYTF.

The genes are TRBV18 and TRBJ1-1, with a possible D match to TRBD1 (6 bases). V lost 6 bases to trimming and J lost 6 bases, with 20 bases between them. The CDR3 runs to 15 residues. Germline V gene lookup returns CDR1 KGHSH and CDR2 LQKENI. CDR3 in amino acids: CASSPSASTGSEAFF. CDR3 DNA: TGTGCCAGCTCTCCCTCGGCCTCGACAGGCTCTGAAGCTTTCTTT.

A single count supports this clone. V usage is TRBV7-2 and J usage is TRBJ1-2; maybe TRBD1 (5 bases). Trimming removed 5 bases from V and 4 bases from J, with 17 bases in between. Germline CDR1 reads SGHTA; CDR2 reads FQGNSA. The CDR3 extends over 15 amino acids. CDR3 in DNA: TGTGCCAGCAGCGGCGGGCGGCAAAGGGGCTATGGCTACACCTTC. Residues: CASSGGRQRGYGYTF.

As DNA, the CDR3 is TGTGCCAGCAGTGCTGGGGGGGGTCCCTCCTACGAGCAGTACTTC. Its translation is CASSAGGGPSYEQYF. This rearrangement joins TRBV2 to TRBJ2-7, with 7 bases identical to TRBD2. Germline V gives CDR1 SNHLY, CDR2 FYNNEI. This CDR3 has 15 amino acids. Unmatched junction bases numbered 6, after V lost 4 bases and J lost 0 bases.

This clone was seen a single time. The J gene is TRBJ2-6, the V gene TRBV5-4; 7 bases agree with TRBD2. The CDR3 is made up of 16 amino acids. Trimming took 4 bases from V and 1 from J; bases not matched to a gene: 5. Germline V gene sequence: CDR1 SGHNT, CDR2 YYREEE (reference sequence). CDR3 DNA sequence: TGTGCCAGCAGCGGCCCCGGGGGGTCTGGGGCCAACGTCCTGACTTTC. Translated: CASSGPGGSGANVLTF.